This T cell receptor (beta chain) was identified in a study of blood T cell repertoires in COVID-19. Study as a whole: Some COVID-19 samples were acute and others convalescent; all came from the United States, Italy and Spain. The analysed material was cDNA or gDNA that came from T cells, B-cell-depleted T cells, or PBMCs.

Germline V gives CDR1 MNHNY, CDR2 SVGAGI (reference sequence). Deletions cut 5 bases from V and 4 bases from J, with 13 bases between. The CDR3 length is 14 residues. Profiling relied on immunoSEQ multiplex PCR, and the TCRdb table lists in-frame clones only, not all of them. The sample carries 220,000 or so clones, approximately 84% recorded once. This clone was detected only once. Sequencing was done on a sample of peripheral blood. This receptor was identified in a man aged 50-60 years who had recovered from COVID-19. This sequence joins TRBV6-6 and TRBJ2-3, with D possibly TRBD2 on 6 matching bases. Here the CDR3 DNA reads TGTGCCAGCAGTCCAGGGCGGGGAGCAGATACGCAGTATTTT. This sequence encodes CASSPGRGADTQYF.